This is a list of T cell receptor beta chains from one sample in a study of cytomegalovirus exposure and HLA in healthy donors. Only in-frame clones appear in the TCRdb table, and some are missing; sequencing was by immunoSEQ multiplex PCR. The sample shows roughly 300,000 clones, about 90% of them seen only once. The material sequenced was PBMCs. These receptors were obtained from a woman in her thirties in good health and CMV-seropositive. Each CDR3 is given with its conserved first and last residue. Fields, in order: J gene, V gene, CDR3 protein.

J: TRBJ2-7
V: TRBV9
CDR3: CASSVGWGTGAKNEQYF

J: TRBJ2-7
V: TRBV9
CDR3: CASSRGQAYEQYF

J: TRBJ2-7
V: TRBV4-1
CDR3: CASSQDPGQGSYEQYF

J: TRBJ1-1
V: TRBV7-8
CDR3: CASSPGTNTEAFF

J: TRBJ1-6
V: TRBV18
CDR3: CASSPRTKGVVFSPLHF

J: TRBJ1-5
V: TRBV19
CDR3: CASSMMGGNQPQHF

J: TRBJ2-7
V: TRBV2
CDR3: CASSEAVGWSYEQYF

J: TRBJ2-7
V: TRBV7-3
CDR3: CASSLTQGSYEQYF

J: TRBJ1-1
V: TRBV5-6
CDR3: CASSLELAEAFF

J: TRBJ2-1
V: TRBV27
CDR3: CASSLSLGTSGARNEQFF

J: TRBJ1-1
V: TRBV6-1
CDR3: CASTEDAGSGTEAFF

J: TRBJ2-5
V: TRBV30
CDR3: CAWSGSETQYF

J: TRBJ1-2
V: TRBV19
CDR3: CASSIQKGHGYTF

J: TRBJ2-7
V: TRBV14
CDR3: CASSQEPQYEQYF

J: TRBJ1-5
V: TRBV21-1
CDR3: CASSNIRGNQPQHF

J: TRBJ1-5
V: TRBV15
CDR3: CATSRGGQGNQPQHF

J: TRBJ1-2
V: TRBV19
CDR3: CASRNRSLGYGYTF

J: TRBJ1-1
V: TRBV6-5
CDR3: CASSYFSGNTEAFF

J: TRBJ1-6
V: TRBV27
CDR3: CASTLGTRRSPLHF

J: TRBJ2-5
V: TRBV7-9
CDR3: CATLSGRYQETQYF

J: TRBJ2-5
V: TRBV28
CDR3: CASSTPAIQETQYF

J: TRBJ1-5
V: TRBV28
CDR3: CASSLLDRAKRQPQHF

J: TRBJ2-1
V: TRBV7-2
CDR3: CASSPGTSGGWQFF

J: TRBJ2-1
V: TRBV6-5
CDR3: CASSYSLGDEQFF

J: TRBJ2-3
V: TRBV5-1
CDR3: CASSYPRTPSTDTQYF

J: TRBJ1-1
V: TRBV4-1
CDR3: CASSSWDNTEAFF

J: TRBJ2-7
V: TRBV29-1
CDR3: CSVRDGAYEQYF

J: TRBJ2-7
V: TRBV27
CDR3: CASSLLAGEVRSYEQYF

J: TRBJ1-3
V: TRBV4-2
CDR3: CASSQDARTIYF

J: TRBJ2-1
V: TRBV9
CDR3: CASSSGQGGTNEQFF

J: TRBJ1-5
V: TRBV7-2
CDR3: CASSPLLGSNQPQHF

J: TRBJ2-1
V: TRBV2
CDR3: CANRKSSYNEQFF

J: TRBJ1-5
V: TRBV6-1
CDR3: CASNPMGVDLQPQHF

J: TRBJ2-1
V: TRBV14
CDR3: CASSQLREQFF

J: TRBJ2-7
V: TRBV27
CDR3: CASSPGQGYVDEQYF

J: TRBJ2-1
V: TRBV6-6
CDR3: CASSWDYRTYNEQFF

J: TRBJ1-1
V: TRBV2
CDR3: CASRGVGGSTEAFF

J: TRBJ2-7
V: TRBV6-1
CDR3: CASSVEEEVSYEQYF

J: TRBJ2-7
V: TRBV7-9
CDR3: CASSQSGTSLPSTYEQYF

J: TRBJ2-2
V: TRBV7-2
CDR3: CASSSNPGLGELFF

J: TRBJ2-7
V: TRBV28
CDR3: CASRRTGGSYEQYF

J: TRBJ2-7
V: TRBV4-1
CDR3: CASSHGQGATYEQYF

J: TRBJ2-3
V: TRBV6-5
CDR3: CASSYSRGRDTQYF

J: TRBJ2-5
V: TRBV11-2
CDR3: CASSLDVVGGGQETQYF

J: TRBJ2-2
V: TRBV13
CDR3: CASSFRDRGLGTGELFF

J: TRBJ2-7
V: TRBV4-3
CDR3: CASSQDLGGDNTYEQYF

J: TRBJ1-2
V: TRBV28
CDR3: CATRTANYGYTF

J: TRBJ1-2
V: TRBV27
CDR3: CASRTFGSAQNGYTF

J: TRBJ2-1
V: TRBV2
CDR3: CASSAGLAAYNEQFF

J: TRBJ1-4
V: TRBV6-5
CDR3: CASSYRNIYANEKLFF